This is a list of T cell receptor beta chains from one sample in a study of siplizumab effects on memory and regulatory T cells. Using immunoSEQ multiplex PCR, the repertoire was profiled, and TCRdb retains in-frame clones only, with some absent. The sample contains about 120,000 clones, roughly 95% of which appear only once. Input material: non-Treg CD4+ T cells sorted from blood. Receptors originate from a human donor in good health. Each CDR3 is given with its conserved first and last residue. The D gene is left open where the match is weak. Only part of the rows carry a size: once, few, many, or a class if the clone is expanded.

J | V | size | D | length | DNA | CDR3
TRBJ1-5 | TRBV11-2 | . | . | 15 | TGTGCCAGCAGCTCATCCGGGGGTAGCAATCAGCCCCAGCATTTT | CASSSSGGSNQPQHF
TRBJ1-2 | TRBV7-8 | . | . | 13 | TGTGCCAGCAGCTTAGAGCGAAGCTATGGCTACACCTTC | CASSLERSYGYTF
TRBJ1-5 | TRBV27 | . | . | 14 | TGTGCCAGCAGCCACGGACAGCCGAATCAGCCCCAGCATTTT | CASSHGQPNQPQHF
TRBJ2-1 | TRBV6-6 | . | . | 16 | TGTGCCAGCAGTCCCGGGGAGGGGGCGGTTTACAATGAGCAGTTCTTC | CASSPGEGAVYNEQFF
TRBJ2-3 | TRBV7-2 | . | . | 14 | TGTGCCAGCAGCTTAAGACCCCGCACAGATACGCAGTATTTT | CASSLRPRTDTQYF
TRBJ1-1 | TRBV7-3 | . | . | 13 | TGTGCCAGCAGCTTAACGACCCAGACTCAAGCTTTCTTT | CASSLTTQTQAFF
TRBJ1-4 | TRBV7-7 | . | . | 14 | TGTGCCAGCAGCTTAGCAGGGGCGGGTGAAAAACTGTTTTTT | CASSLAGAGEKLFF
TRBJ2-7 | TRBV10-2 | . | TRBD1 | 14 | TGCGCCAGCAGTACGGGACAGGGGGCATACGAGCAGTACTTC | CASSTGQGAYEQYF
TRBJ2-5 | TRBV11-2 | . | . | 15 | TGTGCCAGCAGCTTCCGAGGGGGTGGCCAAGAGACCCAGTACTTC | CASSFRGGGQETQYF
TRBJ2-3 | TRBV25-1 | . | TRBD1 | 15 | TGTGCCAGCAGTGAAGGACAGGGGGTCACAGATACGCAGTATTTT | CASSEGQGVTDTQYF
TRBJ2-5 | TRBV27 | once | . | 14 | TGTGCCAGCAGAGAGACGGGCGTCGGGGAGACCCAGTACTTC | CASRETGVGETQYF
TRBJ2-5 | TRBV5-1 | once | . | 12 | TGCGCCAGCAGACAGAACCAAGAGACCCAGTACTTC | CASRQNQETQYF
TRBJ1-1 | TRBV18 | . | . | 17 | TGTGCCAGCTCACTCAGTGCGACCAGGGGCGGGAACACTGAAGCTTTCTTT | CASSLSATRGGNTEAFF
TRBJ1-1 | TRBV5-6 | . | TRBD1 | 14 | TGTGCCAGCAGCCTTAGACAGGGGAACACTGAAGCTTTCTTT | CASSLRQGNTEAFF
TRBJ1-2 | TRBV2 | few | . | 12 | TGTGCCAGCAGTGAAAGCGCCTATGGCTACACCTTC | CASSESAYGYTF
TRBJ2-2 | TRBV2 | . | TRBD1 | 15 | TGTGCCAGCAAGATGGGACAGGCGGACACCGGGGAGCTGTTTTTT | CASKMGQADTGELFF
TRBJ2-3 | TRBV2 | . | . | 12 | TGTGCCAGCGCGGGGATCACAGATACGCAGTATTTT | CASAGITDTQYF
TRBJ1-1 | TRBV7-9 | . | . | 14 | TGTGCCAGCTCGAAGGTGGCAGGGACCACTGAAGCTTTCTTT | CASSKVAGTTEAFF
TRBJ2-1 | TRBV7-5 | . | . | 18 | TGTGTCAGAAGCTTAGCCCCTCTTTCGCGGGGGAACTACAATGAGCAGTTCTTC | CVRSLAPLSRGNYNEQFF
TRBJ1-2 | TRBV5-6 | . | . | 14 | TGTGCCAGCAGCCCGTCCTACAGGAACTATGGCTACACCTTC | CASSPSYRNYGYTF
TRBJ1-5 | TRBV28 | . | . | 16 | TGTGCCAGCAGTTACGAGGCGGGGCAGGTAGGTCAGCCCCAGCATTTT | CASSYEAGQVGQPQHF
TRBJ1-1 | TRBV4-3 | . | . | 13 | TGCGCCAGCAGCCAAGAGCATAATAATCAAGCTTTCTTT | CASSQEHNNQAFF
TRBJ1-6 | TRBV29-1 | . | TRBD1 | 15 | TGCAGCGTATTTACAGGGGAACCCTATAATTCACCCCTCCACTTT | CSVFTGEPYNSPLHF
TRBJ1-5 | TRBV6-1 | . | TRBD1 | 18 | TGTGCCAGCAGTGAAAGCCCGGGACAGGGCCGGTTACGGCAGCCCCAGCATTTT | CASSESPGQGRLRQPQHF
TRBJ1-2 | TRBV18 | . | . | 12 | TGTGCCAGCTCACCACGGGTCGATGGCTACACCTTC | CASSPRVDGYTF
TRBJ1-1 | TRBV6-5 | . | . | 14 | TGTGCCAGCAGTTACTTACAGGGAACGCTGGGCGCTTTCTTT | CASSYLQGTLGAFF
TRBJ1-3 | TRBV10-3 | once | TRBD1 | 17 | TGTGCCTTCGACCCGGGACAGGGTCGGATCCCTGGAAACACCATATATTTT | CAFDPGQGRIPGNTIYF
TRBJ1-2 | TRBV6-4 | . | . | 12 | TGTGCCAGCAGCCTCGCGGGGAATGGCTACACCTTC | CASSLAGNGYTF
TRBJ2-1 | TRBV5-4 | . | TRBD2 | 15 | TGTGCCAGCAGCTTGGAGGGACTAGCGGGGGGGCAGCAGTTCTTC | CASSLEGLAGGQQFF
TRBJ2-3 | TRBV10-3 | . | TRBD1 | 15 | TGTGCCATCAGTGGGGGGACAGGAGGCACAGATACGCAGTATTTT | CAISGGTGGTDTQYF
TRBJ2-1 | TRBV30 | . | . | 14 | TGTGCCTGGAGTGTACAAGGGTCAGCCGCTGAGCAGTTCTTC | CAWSVQGSAAEQFF
TRBJ1-2 | TRBV7-2 | . | . | 13 | TGTGCCAGCAGTACCGACAGTTACTATGGCTACACCTTC | CASSTDSYYGYTF
TRBJ2-7 | TRBV6-5 | . | TRBD1 | 15 | TGTGCCAGCAGATTTTCCGGGACAGGTGCCTACGAGCAGTACTTC | CASRFSGTGAYEQYF
TRBJ1-1 | TRBV6-5 | . | TRBD1 | 12 | TGTGCCAGCGTGGACAGGGGCACTGAAGCTTTCTTT | CASVDRGTEAFF
TRBJ1-4 | TRBV5-1 | . | TRBD1 | 14 | TGCGCCAGCAGCTCGACAGGGGGTGGTGAAAAACTGTTTTTT | CASSSTGGGEKLFF
TRBJ2-7 | TRBV18 | . | . | 16 | TGTGCCAGCTCACCACCGGGAACGGCACGGACCTACGAGCAGTACTTC | CASSPPGTARTYEQYF
TRBJ1-2 | TRBV4-1 | . | TRBD1 | 15 | TGCGCCAGCAGCCAACCTGGGACAGGGACGTATGGCTACACCTTC | CASSQPGTGTYGYTF